This entry features one TCR beta chain sequence. It lacks a known antigen. No much larger clone exists at a distance of one base, and base qualities are not known. These data originate in a study of T cell repertoires in cytomegalovirus infection (dated by TCRdb to between 2017 and 2020). In the study overall: Because public TCR beta signatures pointed to carriage of CMV infection together with the matching HLA type, the HLA type of each donor mattered for the analysis.

What the work shows at the level of the full study, not this receptor alone: The ex vivo response was dominated by HLA-C-restricted CMV-specific TCR beta clonotypes, and the single most frequent clonotype in two of eight donors was supplied by these HLA-C-restricted clonotypes. In both this cohort and an independent cohort of 352 donors, the cumulative frequency of public TCR beta family members distinguished carriers of CMV infection plus the relevant HLA type.

The V end gives up 3 bases and the J end 0 bases, leaving 8 bases in the junction not matched to a gene. CDR3 length: 17 amino acids, cysteine to phenylalanine. Just CDR3 DNA is preserved here, 51 bases in frame from base 1. CDR1 and CDR2, per the germline V gene (reference sequence), are LNHDA and SQIVND. Reads for this sample came from an Illumina HiSeq 1500. TCRdb applied fastp at Q25 and MiXCR to the public reads, then kept only in-frame beta chains. Every entry covers one CDR3 protein and lists the most common genes and DNA from its rows. The sample yields around 290,000 distinct CDR3 sequences; 20% to 30% were counted once. The top ten clonotypes cover more than 11% of the sample.

The rearrangement combines TRBV19 with TRBJ1-5; 7 junctional bases match TRBD1. Sequencing used PBMCs. The TCR was taken from a human donor in good health (CMV status not recorded). Some clones in this sample may be carry-over from other donors' samples. This receptor has the CDR3 CASSINRGGISNQPQHF. The nucleotide sequence reads as follows: TGTGCCAGTAGTATCAACAGGGGAGGGATTAGCAATCAGCCCCAGCATTTT.